A single sample gave rise to the 4 T cell receptor beta chains below, sequenced in a study of shared clonotypes between healthy human individuals. Generated by immunoSEQ multiplex PCR, the TCRdb table keeps only in-frame clones and is missing some. This sample yields a few million clones, of which approximately 95% are seen a single time; about 0.41% belongs to the top ten. The sample consisted of naive CD4+ T cells from PBMCs. As for subset: CD45RA+ positively selected. The receptor source for this set is a man aged 18 to 29 in good health. Some clones in this sample may be carry-over from other donors' samples.

V is TRBV19 and J is TRBJ1-5; D ambiguous. V shed 6 bases and J shed 7 bases, with 10 bases lying between them. Germline CDR1 and CDR2: LNHDA and SQIVND (reference sequence). This CDR3 region has 12 residues. The CDR3: CASSPEVQPQHF. The CDR3 DNA follows: TGTGCCAGTAGCCCCGAGGTACAGCCCCAGCATTTT.

The rearrangement joins TRBV7-7 to TRBJ2-2; either TRBD1 or TRBD2 may supply D (6 bases each). The CDR3 loop spans 14 amino acids. CDR1 is SSHAT and CDR2 is FNYEAQ in the germline V gene (reference sequence). Trimming left V 3 bases short and J 6 bases short, with 11 bases between. The CDR3 DNA sequence: TGTGCCAGCAGCTTGGGGGGCGCGGCCGGGGAGCTGTTTTTT. It specifies CASSLGGAAGELFF.

This sequence joins TRBV6-1 and TRBJ2-7, with D hard to call. The CDR3 runs 13 residues. V was pared by 1 base and J by 7 bases, with 11 bases between. CDR1 and CDR2 (germline): MNHNS, SASEGT. The CDR3 coding sequence is TGTGCCAGCAGTGAAGTAGCCTTCGAGGAGCAGTACTTC. Translation gives CASSEVAFEEQYF.

The rearrangement joins TRBV6-5 to TRBJ2-1, with a tentative D call TRBD1 (6 bases). The CDR3 has 13 amino acids. Germline CDR1 reads MNHEY; CDR2 reads SVGAGI. The V gene lost 6 bases and the J gene lost 14 bases, with 20 bases spanning the gap. CDR3 amino acids: CASSNLQGPRKFF. CDR3 DNA sequence: TGTGCCAGCAGCAATTTACAGGGCCCCAGGAAGTTCTTC.